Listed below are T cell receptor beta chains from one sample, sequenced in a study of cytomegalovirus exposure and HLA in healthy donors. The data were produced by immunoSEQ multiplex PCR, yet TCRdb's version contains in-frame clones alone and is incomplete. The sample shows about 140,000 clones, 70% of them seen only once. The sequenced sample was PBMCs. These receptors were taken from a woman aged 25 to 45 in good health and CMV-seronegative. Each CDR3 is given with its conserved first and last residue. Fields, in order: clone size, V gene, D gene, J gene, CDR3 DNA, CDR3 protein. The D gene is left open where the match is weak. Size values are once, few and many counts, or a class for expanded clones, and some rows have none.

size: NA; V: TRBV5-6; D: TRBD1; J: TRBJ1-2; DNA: TGTGCCAGCAGCTGGGGACAGGGGGCAGAGTATGGCTACACCTTC; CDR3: CASSWGQGAEYGYTF
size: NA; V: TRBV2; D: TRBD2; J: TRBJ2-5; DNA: TGTGCCAGCAGTCCTAGACTAGCGGGGGGGGAGACCCAGTACTTC; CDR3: CASSPRLAGGETQYF
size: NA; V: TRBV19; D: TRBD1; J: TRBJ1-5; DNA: TGTGCCAGTAGTACGACAGGGGGCGGTCAGCCCCAGCATTTT; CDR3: CASSTTGGGQPQHF
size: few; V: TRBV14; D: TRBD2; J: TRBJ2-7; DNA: TGTGCCAGCAGCCCCGGGACTAGCTTCGAGCAGTACTTC; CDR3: CASSPGTSFEQYF
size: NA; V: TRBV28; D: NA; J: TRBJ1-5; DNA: TGTGCCAGCAGCCAACAGGCTCTTAATCAGCCCCAGCATTTT; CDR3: CASSQQALNQPQHF
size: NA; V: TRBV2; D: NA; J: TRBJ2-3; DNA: TGTGCCAGCAGACCCAGGGATCACCGTCTGTATTTT; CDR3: CASRPRDHRLYF
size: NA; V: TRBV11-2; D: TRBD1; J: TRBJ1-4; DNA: TGTGCCAGCAGCCTAGGGGGACAGTCCCTAGAAAAACTGTTTTTT; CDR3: CASSLGGQSLEKLFF
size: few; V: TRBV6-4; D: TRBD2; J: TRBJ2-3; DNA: TGTGCCAGCAGTATGACTAGCGGGGGCACAGATACGCAGTATTTT; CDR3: CASSMTSGGTDTQYF
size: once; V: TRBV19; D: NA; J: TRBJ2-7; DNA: TGTGCCAGTAGCACAGGGCGAAGACCTTCCTACGAGCAGTACTTC; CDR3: CASSTGRRPSYEQYF
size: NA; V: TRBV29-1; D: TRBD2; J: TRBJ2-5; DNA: TGCAGCATACCTAGCGGGGGGGCCGGAGAGACCCAGTACTTC; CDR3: CSIPSGGAGETQYF
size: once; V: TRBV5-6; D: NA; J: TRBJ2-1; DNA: TGTGCCAGCACCACAGGTGCGGGGAGCTCCTACAATGAGCAGTTCTTC; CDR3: CASTTGAGSSYNEQFF
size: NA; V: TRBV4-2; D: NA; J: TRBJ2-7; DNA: TGTGCCAGCAGCCAAGAACCCCAGGGTAGGTCCTACGAGCAGTACTTC; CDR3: CASSQEPQGRSYEQYF
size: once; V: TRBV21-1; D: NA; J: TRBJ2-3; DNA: TGTGCCAGCTTAAACTCGGGGGGTACAGATACGCAGTATTTT; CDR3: CASLNSGGTDTQYF
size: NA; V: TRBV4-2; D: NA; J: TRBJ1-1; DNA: TGTGCCAGCAGCCAAGAACCTGGGGGAGGCACTGAAGCTTTCTTT; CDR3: CASSQEPGGGTEAFF
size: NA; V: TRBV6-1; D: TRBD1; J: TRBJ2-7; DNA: TGTGCCAGCAGTGACCCTGACAGGGGGAGCTACGAGCAGTACTTC; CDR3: CASSDPDRGSYEQYF
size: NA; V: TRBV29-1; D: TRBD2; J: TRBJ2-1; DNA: TGCAGCGTCCGCTTACTAGCGGGTACCTACAATGAGCAGTTCTTC; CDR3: CSVRLLAGTYNEQFF
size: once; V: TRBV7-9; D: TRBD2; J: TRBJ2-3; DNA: TGTGCCAGCAGTTCGAACCCGGGACTAGCCTATACGCAGTATTTT; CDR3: CASSSNPGLAYTQYF
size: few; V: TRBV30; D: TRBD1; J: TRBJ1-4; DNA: TGTGCCTGGAGTGTCGTGGGACAGGGGGAAAAACTGTTTTTT; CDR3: CAWSVVGQGEKLFF